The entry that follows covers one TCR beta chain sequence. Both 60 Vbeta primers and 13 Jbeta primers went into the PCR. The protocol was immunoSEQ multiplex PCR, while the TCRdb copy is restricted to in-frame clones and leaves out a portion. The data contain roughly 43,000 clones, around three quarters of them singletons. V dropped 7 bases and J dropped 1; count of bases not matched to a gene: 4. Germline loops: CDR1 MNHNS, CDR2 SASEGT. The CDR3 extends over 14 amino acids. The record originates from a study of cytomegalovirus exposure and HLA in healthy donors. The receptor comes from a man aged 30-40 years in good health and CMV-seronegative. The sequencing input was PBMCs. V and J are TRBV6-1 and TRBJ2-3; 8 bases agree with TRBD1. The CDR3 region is CASKRTGRTDTQYF. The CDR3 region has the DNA TGTGCCAGCAAAAGGACAGGGCGCACAGATACGCAGTATTTT.